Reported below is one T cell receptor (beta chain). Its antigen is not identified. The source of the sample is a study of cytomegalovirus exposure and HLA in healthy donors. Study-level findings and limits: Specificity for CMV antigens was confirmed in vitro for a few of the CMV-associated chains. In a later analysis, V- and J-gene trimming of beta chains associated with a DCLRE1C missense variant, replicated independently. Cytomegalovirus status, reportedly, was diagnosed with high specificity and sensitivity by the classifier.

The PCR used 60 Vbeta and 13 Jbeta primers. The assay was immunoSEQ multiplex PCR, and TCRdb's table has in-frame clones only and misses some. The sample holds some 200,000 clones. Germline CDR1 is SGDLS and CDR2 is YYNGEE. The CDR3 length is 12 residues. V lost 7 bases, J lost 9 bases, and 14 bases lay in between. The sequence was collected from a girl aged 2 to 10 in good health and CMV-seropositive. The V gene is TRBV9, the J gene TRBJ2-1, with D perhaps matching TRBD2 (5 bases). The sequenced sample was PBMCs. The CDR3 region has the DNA TGTGCCAGCCGGACGGACTTGGGTGAGCAGTTCTTC. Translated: CASRTDLGEQFF.